The 29 T cell receptor beta chains reported below all come from one sample, sequenced in a study of blood T cell repertoires in COVID-19. Method: immunoSEQ multiplex PCR; TCRdb's copy keeps in-frame clones and lacks some. Seen here are fewer than 200,000 clones, approximately 87% observed once, and the top ten hold 4.4%. Sequencing was carried out using PBMCs or T cells enriched from blood (not recorded which). The receptors were gathered from a woman between 50 and 59 years old who had recovered from COVID-19.

In regard to this clone: The germline gene is not matched at one end of the junction; a read error may be the cause. J is TRBJ1-1 and V is TRBV12-3 or TRBV12-4; D perhaps matches TRBD1 (5 bases). CDR3 length equals 10 residues. The chain's CDR3 is CASRAPGVLF. The CDR3 coding sequence is TGTGCCAGCAGGGCCCCGGGGGTGCTCTTT.

The chain links TRBV13 to TRBJ1-4; possible D gene TRBD1, 5 bases. From germline, CDR1 is PRHDT and CDR2 FYEKMQ (reference sequence). Trimming took off 0 bases at V and 0 bases at J, with 23 bases between the two ends. The CDR3 totals 21 residues. DNA of the CDR3: TGTGCCAGCAGCTTAGGCCTTCTGCGCGGGGGACCACCGGCAACTAATGAAAAACTGTTTTTT. Its protein product is CASSLGLLRGGPPATNEKLFF.

The chain recombines TRBV7-9 with TRBJ1-6; D unclear. Germline-derived CDR1 and CDR2 are SEHNR and FQNEAQ (reference sequence). This CDR3 spans 15 amino acids. Trimming left V 1 base short and J 3 bases short, with 7 bases between. CDR3 DNA sequence: TGTGCCAGCAGCTTAGGGGCCCACTATAATTCACCCCTCCACTTT. It yields the protein CASSLGAHYNSPLHF.

This clone was seen more than once but under ten times. The V and J genes are TRBV12-3 or TRBV12-4 and TRBJ1-2; 10 bases are shared with TRBD1. Trimming took 6 bases from V and 8 from J; bases not matched to a gene: 6. The CDR3 has 13 residues. In nucleotides, the CDR3 is TGTGCCAGCAGCGACAGGGGGCTCGGAGGCTACACCTTC. This gives the protein CASSDRGLGGYTF.

The CDR3 region has the DNA TGTGCCAGCGCTACCGGGACTCCTACTTACAATGAGCAGTTCTTC. Translating it yields CASATGTPTYNEQFF. The rearrangement joins TRBV27 to TRBJ2-1, with D possibly TRBD2 on 6 matching bases. V was pared by 8 bases and J by 4 bases, with 18 bases between. Germline V gene lookup returns CDR1 MNHEY and CDR2 SMNVEV (reference sequence). This CDR3 has 15 amino acids.

The chain combines TRBV5-1 with TRBJ1-1; D remains unclear. Germline V gene lookup returns CDR1 SGHRS and CDR2 YFSETQ. Trimming pared 1 base from V and 0 bases from J, leaving 13 bases between. The CDR3 runs 16 residues. Here the CDR3 DNA reads TGCGCCAGCAGCTTGTCCGCAGGCGTTATGAACACTGAAGCTTTCTTT. Translated, it gives CASSLSAGVMNTEAFF.

CDR3 region: CASSPEGGLTNTEAFF. The CDR3 DNA follows: TGCGCCAGCAGCCCGGAGGGGGGGTTGACGAACACTGAAGCTTTCTTT. The chain is built from TRBV5-1 and TRBJ1-1; a possible D gene is TRBD1 (6 bases). V was shortened by 4 bases and J by 1 base, with 17 bases between the two germline ends. CDR3 length: 16 amino acids. Germline V lookup: CDR1 SGHRS, CDR2 YFSETQ.

The rearrangement links TRBV7-9 to TRBJ1-3, with a tentative D call TRBD1 (5 bases). The germline gives CDR1 SEHNR, CDR2 FQNEAQ (reference sequence). Trimming took off 5 bases at V and 4 bases at J, with 21 bases between the two ends. The CDR3 extends over 17 amino acids. CDR3 loop: CASSLSVIGGRGNTIYF. The CDR3 coding sequence is TGTGCCAGCAGCCTAAGTGTCATCGGGGGGAGAGGAAACACCATATATTTT.

The gene calls are TRBV6-5 and TRBJ2-5; D is possibly TRBD2 (5 bases). The ends were cut back, 0 bases at V and 6 bases at J, with 14 bases in the middle. Germline-derived CDR1 and CDR2 are MNHEY and SVGAGI. The CDR3 runs to 15 residues. The CDR3 region is CASSYSSSGVQTQYF. The DNA of the CDR3 is TGTGCCAGCAGTTACTCGTCATCCGGGGTTCAGACCCAGTACTTC.

V gene TRBV14 combines with J gene TRBJ2-5; D is possibly TRBD2 (5 bases). Deletions cut 5 bases from V and 9 bases from J, with 10 bases between. The CDR3 has 11 amino acids. CDR1 SGHDN and CDR2 FVKESK come from the germline V gene. The CDR3 protein is CASSTEGAQYF. The CDR3 DNA reads TGTGCCAGCAGCACCGAGGGTGCCCAGTACTTC.

CDR3 coding DNA: TGCAGCACCCGACAGAGCTCCTACAATGAGCAGTTCTTC. It codes for CSTRQSSYNEQFF. This sequence joins TRBV29-1 and TRBJ2-1; TRBD1 is a possible D gene (5 bases). V gave up 8 bases and J gave up 0 bases, with 11 bases separating them. The CDR3 is 13 residues long. Germline-derived CDR1 and CDR2 are SQVTM and ANQGSEA.

Only a few counts were recorded for this clone. This rearrangement joins TRBV6-4 to TRBJ1-2; D remains unclear. The V gene lost 6 bases and the J gene lost 7 bases, with 15 bases spanning the gap. CDR1 and CDR2 (germline): MRHNA, SNTAGT. This CDR3 has 13 residues. CDR3 DNA: TGTGCCAGCAGCCCTAATGCCGGGGTTGGCTACACCTTC. Encoded protein: CASSPNAGVGYTF.

The gene calls are TRBV6-5 and TRBJ2-6; no firm D call. In germline, CDR1 is MNHEY, CDR2 SVGAGI. The CDR3 spans 16 residues. The V and J ends lost 1 base and 2 bases respectively, with 9 bases between them. The CDR3 DNA sequence: TGTGCCAGCAGTTACTTACTTCAAGCTGGGGCCAACGTCCTGACTTTC. This sequence encodes CASSYLLQAGANVLTF.

The chain carries TRBV30 and TRBJ2-7, with D possibly being TRBD1 (6 bases). Germline-derived CDR1 and CDR2 are GTSNPN and SVGIG (reference sequence). The CDR3 contains 13 residues. Trimming removed 3 bases from V and 9 bases from J, with 18 bases in between. CDR3 region: CAWSRFGQSAQYV. In DNA, the CDR3 is TGTGCCTGGAGCCGATTTGGACAGTCCGCGCAGTACGTC.

The genes are TRBV5-4 and TRBJ2-6, with 8 nucleotides matching TRBD1. The CDR3 consists of 19 residues. V was clipped by 4 bases and J by 4 bases; unmatched bases: 16. CDR1 SGHNT and CDR2 YYREEE come from the germline V gene (reference sequence). The CDR3 spells CASSPVPGQVLSGANVLTF. The CDR3 DNA is TGTGCCAGCAGCCCGGTTCCGGGACAGGTCCTCTCGGGGGCCAACGTCCTGACTTTC. Drawing the rest from reference TRBV5-4 and TRBJ2-6, the complete variable domain is ETGVTQSPTHLIKTRGQQVTLRCSSQSGHNTVSWYQQALGQGPQFIFQYYREEENGRGNFPPRFSGLQFPNYSSELNVNALELDDSALYLCASSPVPGQVLSGANVLTFGAGSRLTVL.

The rearrangement uses TRBV20-1 and TRBJ2-7, with D unclear. The V end lost 3 bases, the J end lost 5 bases, and 5 bases lay between the germline ends. This CDR3 spans 10 amino acids. CDR1 and CDR2 (germline): DFQATT, SNEGSKA (reference sequence). The CDR3: CSASLDEQYV. CDR3 coding DNA: TGCAGTGCTAGTCTTGACGAGCAGTACGTC.

J is TRBJ2-1 and V is TRBV28; D perhaps matches TRBD1 (5 bases). CDR1 and CDR2 from the germline V gene are MDHEN and SYDVKM. Trimming cost V 8 bases and J 8 bases, with 13 bases left between them. This CDR3 has 12 amino acids. The chain's CDR3 is CASRRGRDEQFF. CDR3 sequence (DNA): TGTGCCAGCCGTAGGGGTCGGGATGAGCAGTTCTTC.

The V call is TRBV24-1, the J call TRBJ1-1; no clear D. This CDR3 is 16 amino acids long. V lost 4 bases and J 1 base, leaving 15 bases between the germline ends. Germline values: CDR1 KGHDR, CDR2 SFDVKD. The chain's CDR3 is CATSEVVEVKNTEAFF. The CDR3 coding sequence is TGTGCCACCAGTGAGGTGGTCGAGGTGAAGAACACTGAAGCTTTCTTT.

V usage is TRBV7-3 and J usage is TRBJ2-3, with D unclear. The CDR3 runs to 14 residues. CDR1 is SGHTA and CDR2 is FQGTGA in the germline V gene. V lost 3 bases and J 0 bases, leaving 7 bases between the germline ends. DNA of the CDR3: TGTGCCAGCAGCTTCAGTTCTAGCACAGATACGCAGTATTTT. Translating it yields CASSFSSSTDTQYF.

The chain is built from TRBV10-1 and TRBJ2-5; 11 positions match TRBD2. The trim removed 2 bases at V and 2 bases at J, leaving 13 bases unmatched. CDR1 WNHNN and CDR2 SYGVQD come from the germline V gene (reference sequence). CDR3 size: 19 residues. The DNA for the CDR3 is TGCGCCAGCAGTGAGGTGACTAGCGGGGCGACTCCAACTCAAGAGACCCAGTACTTC. Amino acid sequence: CASSEVTSGATPTQETQYF.

The chain employs TRBV27 and TRBJ1-2; 7 positions match TRBD1. Germline V gene data show CDR1 as MNHEY and CDR2 as SMNVEV (reference sequence). The CDR3 runs to 14 residues. With V trimmed by 4 bases and J by 5 bases, 7 bases remained unmatched. CDR3 sequence reads: CASSYRDRAYGYTF. The DNA for the CDR3 is TGTGCCAGCAGTTACCGGGACAGAGCTTATGGCTACACCTTC.

This sequence joins TRBV6-5 and TRBJ2-1; 11 bases match TRBD2. The J segment lost 4 bases and the V segment lost 5 bases, leaving 4 bases of the junction unmatched. Germline V CDR1 and CDR2: MNHEY, SVGAGI. The CDR3 covers 15 residues. CDR3 amino acids: CASSPRTSGYNEQFF. The CDR3 DNA reads as TGTGCCAGCAGTCCTCGGACTAGCGGGTACAATGAGCAGTTCTTC.

This clone turned up a few times. The chain joins TRBV2 to TRBJ1-3; the D is unclear. V gave up 4 bases and J gave up 2 bases, with 6 bases separating them. Germline V gene data show CDR1 as SNHLY and CDR2 as FYNNEI. The CDR3 is 13 amino acids. This CDR3 is CASSGQTGNTIYF. CDR3 coding DNA: TGTGCCAGCAGTGGGCAGACTGGAAACACCATATATTTT.

The chain joins TRBV27 to TRBJ2-1, with D maybe TRBD2 (5 bases). The germline V gene encodes CDR1 MNHEY and CDR2 SMNVEV (reference sequence). The CDR3 contains 12 residues. The V and J ends lost 5 bases and 10 bases respectively, with 12 bases between them. This CDR3 reads CASSPTRLEQFF. DNA for the CDR3: TGTGCCAGCAGTCCAACTAGGTTGGAGCAGTTCTTC.

The chain uses TRBV25-1 and TRBJ1-2, with a possible D match to TRBD1 (5 bases). Germline CDR1 MGHDK, CDR2 SYGVNS. CDR3 length: 13 residues. Between the trimmed V and J ends, which lost 4 bases and 7 bases, there was a span of 13 bases. The CDR3 sequence is CASSVFQGGGYTF. CDR3 in DNA: TGTGCCAGCAGTGTTTTCCAGGGAGGTGGCTACACCTTC.

The rearrangement uses TRBV7-9 and TRBJ2-3, with 9 bases aligning to TRBD1. This CDR3 spans 14 amino acids. Germline V gene data show CDR1 as SEHNR and CDR2 as FQNEAQ (reference sequence). J was trimmed by 4 bases and V by 2 bases; bases with no gene match: 1. The CDR3 DNA reads as TGTGCCAGCAGCTTAAGACAGGGGGCAGATACGCAGTATTTT. Amino acids: CASSLRQGADTQYF.

The chain joins TRBV9 to TRBJ2-2; 9 bases match TRBD1. The germline V gene encodes CDR1 SGDLS and CDR2 YYNGEE. The V and J ends lost 5 bases and 8 bases, in that order; junction bases with no gene match: 13. There are 16 residues in the CDR3. The CDR3: CASSIGDRGLSGELFF. The CDR3 nucleotides read TGTGCCAGCAGTATTGGAGACAGGGGGTTGTCAGGGGAGCTGTTTTTT.

This clone was picked up a small number of times. The V and J genes are TRBV5-4 and TRBJ2-4, with TRBD1 matching 7 bases. This CDR3 comprises 15 residues. With 3 bases clipped from V and 3 bases from J, the junction kept 6 bases outside the gene matches. Germline-derived CDR1 and CDR2 are SGHNT and YYREEE (reference sequence). The CDR3 protein is CASSSGTVSKNIQYF. In DNA form, the CDR3 reads TGTGCCAGCAGCTCCGGGACAGTCAGCAAAAACATTCAGTACTTC.

This clone showed up just once. This sequence joins TRBV7-2 and TRBJ1-2; D uncertain. CDR3 length: 15 amino acids. Germline CDR1 SGHTA, CDR2 FQGNSA. The ends were cut back, 1 base at V and 5 bases at J, with 14 bases in the middle. The CDR3 DNA follows: TGTGCCAGCAGCTTAGGGCTGAGCGGTATATATGGCTACACCTTC. Its translation is CASSLGLSGIYGYTF.